A single sample gave rise to the 18 T cell receptor beta chains below, sequenced in a study of ipilimumab plus nivolumab after autologous stem cell transplantation. Here immunoSEQ multiplex PCR was the method, and the copy in TCRdb shows in-frame clones only, minus some. Of fewer than 30,000 clones listed, approximately 86% are singletons. Here the sequenced sample was PBMCs, taken in a trial of ipilimumab plus nivolumab as post-transplant consolidation. These receptors came from a male donor with diffuse large B-cell lymphoma.

The rearrangement joins TRBV6-6 to TRBJ1-3; D ambiguous. V lost 4 bases, J lost 4 bases, and 8 bases lay in between. CDR1 MNHNY and CDR2 SVGAGI come from the germline V gene (reference sequence). This CDR3 contains 13 residues. The CDR3 sequence is CASSSPNGNTIYF. The CDR3 DNA reads TGTGCCAGCAGTTCCCCTAACGGAAACACCATATATTTT.

The chain links TRBV5-1 to TRBJ2-3; maybe TRBD2 (7 bases). The germline V gene encodes CDR1 SGHRS and CDR2 YFSETQ. Deletions cut 0 bases from V and 5 bases from J, with 13 bases between. The CDR3 is 15 amino acids. The CDR3 reads CASSLVSGGEDTQYF. In DNA form, the CDR3 reads TGCGCCAGCAGCTTGGTTTCGGGGGGCGAAGATACGCAGTATTTT.

This chain joins TRBV5-1 and TRBJ2-2; D is ambiguous. The V end lost 7 bases, the J end lost 0 bases, and 10 bases lay between the germline ends. This CDR3 has 14 residues. In germline, CDR1 is SGHRS, CDR2 YFSETQ. The chain's CDR3 is CASSLDPNTGELFF. Here the CDR3 DNA reads TGCGCCAGCTCCCTGGATCCGAACACCGGGGAGCTGTTTTTT.

This chain uses TRBV10-3 with TRBJ2-4; TRBD2 aligns across 8 bases. CDR1 ENHRY and CDR2 SYGVKD come from the germline V gene. CDR3 length: 17 residues. Trimming removed 3 bases from V and 5 bases from J; junction bases left unmatched: 12. CDR3 loop: CAISEGSGGSKENIQYF. The CDR3 DNA follows: TGTGCCATCAGTGAAGGAAGCGGGGGAAGCAAGGAAAACATTCAGTACTTC.

The chain carries TRBV6-5 and TRBJ1-6; maybe TRBD1 (5 bases). Trimming pared 0 bases from V and 7 bases from J, leaving 7 bases between. The CDR3 is made up of 14 amino acids. The germline V gene encodes CDR1 MNHEY and CDR2 SVGAGI. CDR3 in amino acids: CASSYSSGNSPLHF. The DNA for the CDR3 is TGTGCCAGCAGTTACTCGTCAGGGAATTCACCCCTCCACTTT.

The chain employs TRBV18 and TRBJ1-4; no clear D gene. Trimming cost V 3 bases and J 3 bases, with 14 bases left between them. The CDR3 sequence is 16 residues long. Germline V gene lookup returns CDR1 KGHSH and CDR2 LQKENI. Here the CDR3 reads CASSPGRLEPNEKLFF. CDR3 in DNA: TGTGCCAGCTCACCCGGCAGGTTGGAACCTAATGAAAAACTGTTTTTT.

The CDR3 region has the DNA TGTGCCAGCAGCCCCTCGAGGGACTTTACGGCTTTCTTT. It codes for CASSPSRDFTAFF. The genes are TRBV7-8 and TRBJ1-1; D perhaps matches TRBD1 (5 bases). CDR3 length: 13 amino acids. Trimming pared 5 bases from V and 11 bases from J, leaving 18 bases between. Germline CDR1 SGHVS, CDR2 FQNEAQ.

The chain combines TRBV5-3 with TRBJ2-5; TRBD2 matches 8 bases. TRBV5-3 is designated an ORF whose function remains uncertain. The CDR3 runs 14 residues. J was trimmed by 4 bases and V by 4 bases; bases with no gene match: 6. This CDR3 reads CARSGRGGRETQYF. In DNA form, the CDR3 reads TGTGCCAGAAGCGGCCGGGGGGGCCGAGAGACCCAGTACTTC.

J is TRBJ2-7 and V is TRBV7-9, with D tentatively TRBD1 (6 bases). Trimming took off 4 bases at V and 5 bases at J, with 15 bases between the two ends. Germline CDR1 reads SEHNR; CDR2 reads FQNEAQ (reference sequence). This CDR3 spans 14 amino acids. CDR3: CASSSSPGDHEQYF. CDR3 DNA: TGTGCCAGCAGCTCCAGTCCAGGGGACCACGAGCAGTACTTC.

The CDR3 DNA reads TGTGCCAGCAGCGTACAGACCCGAGATGAGCAGTTCTTC. It translates to CASSVQTRDEQFF. The chain couples TRBV7-2 to TRBJ2-1; D not certain. V dropped 5 bases and J dropped 8 bases, with 13 bases sitting between them. This CDR3 contains 13 residues. The germline V gene encodes CDR1 SGHTA and CDR2 FQGNSA.

The chain combines TRBV5-1 with TRBJ2-3; a possible D gene is TRBD1 (7 bases). This CDR3 contains 15 residues. Per the germline V gene, CDR1 is SGHRS and CDR2 is YFSETQ. With 2 bases removed from V and 4 bases from J, the gap between germline ends came to 14 bases. The CDR3 reads CASSLQGRKADTQYF. The CDR3 DNA reads as TGCGCCAGCAGCTTACAGGGGAGGAAAGCAGATACGCAGTATTTT.

This clone has just a few counts. This sequence joins TRBV27 and TRBJ2-2, with 13 bases identical to TRBD2. The germline V gene has CDR1 MNHEY and CDR2 SMNVEV (reference sequence). This CDR3 comprises 18 residues. The J segment lost 4 bases and the V segment lost 3 bases, leaving 8 bases of the junction unmatched. CDR3 sequence (DNA): TGTGCCAGCAGTTTTCGACTAGCGGGGGGAATTGGCACCGGGGAGCTGTTTTTT. It is translated as CASSFRLAGGIGTGELFF.

The chain joins TRBV19 to TRBJ1-5, with 7 bases identical to TRBD1. The CDR3 loop spans 17 amino acids. V lost 5 bases, J lost 9 bases, and 19 bases stayed unmatched. Germline V CDR1 and CDR2: LNHDA, SQIVND (reference sequence). The CDR3 bases are TGTGCCAGTAGTCCAGGGGGGGGGAGAGATATCAGGAGGCCCCAGCATTTT. Translated, it gives CASSPGGGRDIRRPQHF.

The rearrangement joins TRBV5-1 to TRBJ2-5, with D perhaps assigned TRBD1 or TRBD2 (5 bases each). Germline loops: CDR1 SGHRS, CDR2 YFSETQ. V lost 4 bases, J lost 5 bases, and 12 bases lay in between. CDR3 length equals 13 residues. DNA for the CDR3: TGCGCCAGCAGCATGGGACCCCGCGAGACCCAGTACTTC. Encoded protein: CASSMGPRETQYF.

V gene TRBV14 combines with J gene TRBJ2-3; the D is unclear. This CDR3 has 13 residues. Trimming cost V 4 bases and J 2 bases, with 7 bases left between them. Germline V CDR1 and CDR2: SGHDN, FVKESK. The CDR3 DNA reads as TGTGCCAGCAGCCTTCCTTACACAGATACGCAGTATTTT. It translates to CASSLPYTDTQYF.

The chain recombines TRBV7-8 with TRBJ2-5; D ambiguous. This CDR3 contains 15 residues. V lost 4 bases, J lost 2 bases, and 14 bases lay in between. Germline CDR1 is SGHVS and CDR2 is FQNEAQ. The chain's CDR3 is CASSSERRLQETQYF. CDR3 nucleotides: TGTGCCAGCAGCTCCGAGCGCAGATTGCAAGAGACCCAGTACTTC.

J is TRBJ2-7 and V is TRBV5-5; unclear D gene. The CDR3 extends over 14 amino acids. V was shortened by 0 bases and J by 9 bases, with 16 bases between the two germline ends. The germline gives CDR1 SGHKS, CDR2 YYEKEE (reference sequence). The CDR3 DNA follows: TGTGCCAGCAGCTTGGAGGATGGCGTCTCTGTGCAGTACTTC. This sequence encodes CASSLEDGVSVQYF.

The V call is TRBV11-2, the J call TRBJ2-6, with no clear D. The CDR3 is 16 amino acids. V lost 8 bases, J lost 0 bases, and 14 bases lay in between. Germline V lookup: CDR1 SGHAT, CDR2 FQNNGV. The CDR3 DNA reads as TGTGCCAGCCGCCCGACAACCTACTCTGGGGCCAACGTCCTGACTTTC. The encoded protein is CASRPTTYSGANVLTF.